The next 14 T cell receptor beta chains were all read from a single sample in a study of T cell responses to AZD1222 COVID-19 vaccine. Sequencing used immunoSEQ multiplex PCR; TCRdb keeps in-frame clones, though not all of them. The sample consists of about 120,000 clones, approximately 83% of them appearing once. The material sequenced was peripheral blood, taken on day 0 of AZD1222 vaccination. These receptors were obtained from an adult in good health.

This clone was seen once. V and J are TRBV5-8 and TRBJ1-5; D is perhaps TRBD1 (5 bases). Per the germline V gene, CDR1 is SGHTS and CDR2 is YDEGEE. The CDR3 is 17 amino acids. V lost 4 bases and J 6 bases, leaving 23 bases between the germline ends. This CDR3 reads CASSRKDAGSRGQPQHF. The CDR3 DNA is TGTGCCAGCAGCAGAAAAGATGCAGGGAGTCGGGGTCAGCCCCAGCATTTT.

This clone has just a few counts. V is TRBV30 and J is TRBJ1-5, with no clear D. Trimming took 0 bases from V and 0 from J, leaving 9 bases between them. The CDR3 contains 15 residues. Germline CDR1 and CDR2: GTSNPN and SVGIG (reference sequence). The CDR3 here is CAWSVGPHSNQPQHF. The DNA of the CDR3 is TGTGCCTGGAGTGTAGGCCCGCATAGCAATCAGCCCCAGCATTTT.

This rearrangement joins TRBV12-5 to TRBJ2-1; D might be TRBD2 (5 bases). V lost 6 bases, J lost 0 bases, and 12 bases lay in between. This CDR3 contains 15 residues. CDR1 and CDR2 (germline): LGHNT, FRNRAP. CDR3 DNA sequence: TGTGCTAGTGGGGACTCATCGAGCTCCTACAATGAGCAGTTCTTC. The encoded protein is CASGDSSSSYNEQFF.

This chain connects TRBV27 to TRBJ1-3, with TRBD1 matching over 9 bases. The CDR3 runs 15 residues. The V gene's germline CDR1 is MNHEY and CDR2 SMNVEV (reference sequence). Trimming cost V 5 bases and J 5 bases; bases outside gene matches: 7. The CDR3 DNA sequence: TGTGCCAGCAGTCCGATCTACAGGGGGCGAAACACCATATATTTT. Translating gives CASSPIYRGRNTIYF.

This chain connects TRBV12-5 to TRBJ1-1, with D uncertain. Trimming stripped 4 bases from V and 0 bases from J, with 6 bases between. Germline V gene data show CDR1 as LGHNT and CDR2 as FRNRAP. The CDR3 loop spans 13 amino acids. The DNA for the CDR3 is TGTGCTAGTGGTTCGAGCCTGAACACTGAAGCTTTCTTT. It specifies CASGSSLNTEAFF.

The chain couples TRBV29-1 to TRBJ2-2; 12 bases agree with TRBD2. After removal of 7 bases from V and 6 bases from J, the junction contained 9 bases not matched to a gene. The CDR3 is made up of 15 amino acids. CDR1 and CDR2 (germline): SQVTM, ANQGSEA. The CDR3 spells CSAGRLAGVSGELFF. The CDR3, as DNA: TGCAGCGCGGGGCGACTAGCGGGAGTTTCCGGGGAGCTGTTTTTT.

This chain joins TRBV2 and TRBJ1-1; D is unclear. CDR1 is SNHLY, CDR2 FYNNEI, per germline. V dropped 6 bases and J dropped 5 bases, with 13 bases sitting between them. The CDR3 loop spans 13 amino acids. CDR3 nucleotide sequence: TGTGCCAGCAGCGGCGACCCGGGGACTGAAGCTTTCTTT. Its translation is CASSGDPGTEAFF.

The chain links TRBV19 to TRBJ2-7; D possibly corresponds to TRBD1 (5 bases). Trimming removed 3 bases from V and 3 bases from J, with 9 bases in between. Per the germline V gene, CDR1 is LNHDA and CDR2 is SQIVND (reference sequence). CDR3 length: 13 residues. The CDR3 protein is CASSMIDSYEQYF. The CDR3 coding sequence is TGTGCCAGTAGTATGATAGACAGCTACGAGCAGTACTTC.

The V and J genes are TRBV14 and TRBJ2-5; 8 positions agree with TRBD1. The CDR3 runs to 15 residues. Germline trimming cut 4 bases from V and 2 bases from J; bases unmatched to any gene: 6. The germline V gene encodes CDR1 SGHDN and CDR2 FVKESK. The CDR3 nucleotides read TGTGCCAGCAGCCGACACGGACAGGGACAAGAGACCCAGTACTTC. The encoded protein is CASSRHGQGQETQYF.

This sequence joins TRBV9 and TRBJ2-5; D not certain. The CDR3 is 11 amino acids. Germline V lookup: CDR1 SGDLS, CDR2 YYNGEE. V was trimmed by 3 bases and J by 2 bases, leaving 2 bases between them. The CDR3 DNA is TGTGCCAGCAGCGATCAAGAGACCCAGTACTTC. Protein sequence: CASSDQETQYF.

A single count supports this clone. This sequence joins TRBV2 and TRBJ1-4, with no clear D. Trimming pared 4 bases from V and 3 bases from J, leaving 6 bases between. This CDR3 is 13 amino acids long. Germline lookup yields CDR1 SNHLY and CDR2 FYNNEI. The chain's CDR3 is CASSALPNEKLFF. The CDR3 region has the DNA TGTGCCAGCAGTGCCCTCCCTAATGAAAAACTGTTTTTT.

The chain has TRBV5-1 and TRBJ2-3, with 10 bases aligning to TRBD2. The CDR3 loop spans 15 amino acids. With 0 bases clipped from V and 4 bases from J, the junction kept 2 bases outside the gene matches. CDR1 is SGHRS, CDR2 YFSETQ, per germline. CDR3 sequence (DNA): TGCGCCAGCAGCTTGGCAGCGGGGGGGTCAGATACGCAGTATTTT. The encoded protein is CASSLAAGGSDTQYF.

The rearrangement uses TRBV20-1 and TRBJ1-4; no clear D gene. V lost 1 base, J lost 12 bases, and 6 bases lay in between. The CDR3 is 10 amino acids. CDR1 and CDR2 from the germline V gene are DFQATT and SNEGSKA (reference sequence). CDR3 loop: CSARGVELFF. The CDR3, as DNA: TGCAGTGCTAGAGGGGTAGAACTGTTTTTT.

The chain recombines TRBV7-3 with TRBJ2-7, with D perhaps TRBD1 (6 bases). The germline V gene encodes CDR1 SGHTA and CDR2 FQGTGA. Trimming took 1 base from V and 1 from J, leaving 11 bases between them. The CDR3 sequence is 15 residues long. CDR3 bases: TGTGCCAGCAGCTTAAGTGGGGGCGGATCCTACGAGCAGTACTTC. Its protein is CASSLSGGGSYEQYF. Full variable domain (outside the CDR3, taken from reference TRBV7-3 and TRBJ2-7): GAGVSQTPSNKVTEKGKYVELRCDPISGHTALYWYRQSLGQGPEFLIYFQGTGAADDSGLPNDRFFAVRPEGSVSTLKIQRTERGDSAVYLCASSLSGGGSYEQYFGPGTRLTVT.